A single T cell receptor beta chain is shown here with its context. Antigen: not known. The data derive from a study of Graves' ophthalmopathy and Graves' hyperthyroidism. General observations from the study: In blood, most expanded thyroid clonotypes above 0.001 frequency were also detected.

Isolation of PBMCs was performed using around 9.5 ml of fresh peripheral blood. The CDR3 is 16 amino acids. Germline V gene data show CDR1 as ENHRY and CDR2 as SYGVKD. V lost 7 bases and J 4 bases, leaving 23 bases between the germline ends. The study amplified TCR beta CDR3 regions using RNA transcripts. First-round RT-PCR relied on HTBI primers, and a second-round multiplex PCR came next. MiXCR, applied by TCRdb to the multiplex PCR reads, yields one record per CDR3 protein. Among almost 750,000 distinct CDR3 sequences, 40% were seen once, and the ten largest hold approximately 43%. This TCR was recovered from an adult man with Graves' ophthalmopathy. The V gene is TRBV10-3, the J gene TRBJ2-7, with unresolved D. Sample: peripheral blood. This chain's CDR3 is CAITQDRRGPLYEQYF. The DNA of the CDR3 is TGTGCCATCACCCAGGATCGCCGTGGCCCCCTATACGAGCAGTACTTC.